What follows are 32 T cell receptor beta chains derived from one specimen sequenced in a study of cytomegalovirus exposure and HLA in healthy donors (dated by TCRdb to about 2017). Receptor amplification or capture employed the immunoSEQ multiplex PCR assay. The multiplex PCR relied on a mix of 60 forward primers for TCR Vbeta segments and 13 reverse primers for TCR Jbeta segments. As stored in TCRdb, this immuneACCESS dataset retains in-frame rearrangements with V and J assigned. A fraction of the clones does not appear; measured against another copy, unresolved V genes explain less than half of the discrepancy, and the remainder lacks a known reason. For this sample there are more than 90,000 clones; under 85% appear just once. The top ten hold 1.5% to 2.5% of the sample. The sample comprised PBMCs. The receptors shown here come from a man between 35 and 55 years old in good health and CMV-seronegative.

This clone was seen a single time. This sequence joins TRBV11-3 and TRBJ2-1, with 10 bases lining up with TRBD2. The junction had 6 bases not matched to a gene; V was cut back by 5 bases and J by 5 bases. The germline CDR1 and CDR2 sequences are SGHNT and YENEEA. The CDR3 covers 15 residues. CDR3 in amino acids: CASSPGLAGDNEQFF. The CDR3, as DNA: TGTGCCAGCAGCCCGGGGCTAGCGGGGGACAATGAGCAGTTCTTC.

This clone has more than one count but fewer than ten. The V call is TRBV6-1, the J call TRBJ2-5; 8 bases are shared with TRBD2. Germline V CDR1 and CDR2: MNHNS, SASEGT. J gave up 0 bases and V 5 bases, and 2 bases lay outside the gene matches. This CDR3 has 14 amino acids. The CDR3 is CASSTSGDQETQYF. The CDR3 DNA is TGTGCCAGCAGTACTAGCGGAGACCAAGAGACCCAGTACTTC.

This clone was recorded a few times. CDR3 DNA: TGCGCCAGCAGTGAGTCGGCGGACTCCTACGAGCAGTACTTC. It codes for CASSESADSYEQYF. The rearrangement links TRBV10-2 to TRBJ2-7; D is undetermined. Germline CDR1 is WSHSY and CDR2 is SAAADI. Trimming removed 0 bases from V and 0 bases from J, with 6 bases in between. This CDR3 has 14 amino acids.

The chain recombines TRBV13 with TRBJ2-7, with 7 positions matching TRBD1. The CDR3 is made up of 16 amino acids. The J segment lost 4 bases and the V segment lost 5 bases, leaving 14 bases of the junction unmatched. Germline lookup yields CDR1 PRHDT and CDR2 FYEKMQ (reference sequence). CDR3 sequence reads: CASSERQGRFRYEQYF. The CDR3 DNA reads as TGTGCCAGCAGCGAGCGACAGGGAAGGTTCCGATACGAGCAGTACTTC.

V gene TRBV5-6 combines with J gene TRBJ2-2; tentative D call: TRBD1 (6 bases). Germline V gene sequence: CDR1 SGHDT, CDR2 YYEEEE. The CDR3 is 15 amino acids. V was clipped by 3 bases and J by 6 bases, with 15 bases between them. In DNA form, the CDR3 reads TGTGCCAGCAGCTGGACAGTACTGGGGTCCGGGGAGCTGTTTTTT. The encoded protein is CASSWTVLGSGELFF.

The chain couples TRBV5-1 to TRBJ2-7; 9 nucleotides align to TRBD1. V trimming: 4 bases; J trimming: 3 bases; junction bases outside the gene matches: 5. CDR3 length: 14 residues. Germline V gene sequence: CDR1 SGHRS, CDR2 YFSETQ. The CDR3 nucleotides are TGCGCCAGCAGCGTTGGGACAGGGATCTACGAGCAGTACTTC. Protein sequence: CASSVGTGIYEQYF.

The sample holds a few counts of this clone. The chain employs TRBV9 and TRBJ1-3; 7 bases map to TRBD1. In germline, CDR1 is SGDLS, CDR2 YYNGEE. The CDR3 runs 17 residues. Trimming removed 0 bases from V and 1 base from J; junction bases left unmatched: 7. The CDR3 reads CASSVGEGGYSGNTIYF. The CDR3 region has the DNA TGTGCCAGCAGCGTAGGGGAAGGGGGCTATTCTGGAAACACCATATATTTT.

The rearrangement joins TRBV6-6 to TRBJ1-6; TRBD1 is a possible D gene (6 bases). V lost 7 bases, J lost 7 bases, and 14 bases lay in between. The CDR3 has 14 residues. CDR1 and CDR2 from the germline V gene are MNHNY and SVGAGI (reference sequence). The CDR3: CASTKQGGNSPLHF. The DNA for the CDR3 is TGTGCCAGCACCAAACAGGGAGGGAATTCACCCCTCCACTTT.

The chain recombines TRBV21-1 with TRBJ2-7; the table's D call, TRBD2, was not checked against the DNA. TRBV21-1 is shown as a pseudogene. This CDR3 has 18 residues. This CDR3 reads CASSKGTSGGILSYEQYF. DNA for the CDR3: TGTGCCAGCAGCAAAGGGACTAGCGGGGGCATCCTCTCCTACGAGCAGTACTTC.

J is TRBJ2-5 and V is TRBV6-1; D unclear. Germline V gene sequence: CDR1 MNHNS, CDR2 SASEGT. Trimming removed 2 bases at V and 1 base at J, with 8 bases between. The CDR3 is 14 residues long. The chain's CDR3 is CASSESPGQETQYF. CDR3 nucleotides: TGTGCCAGCAGTGAATCCCCGGGCCAAGAGACCCAGTACTTC.

The rearrangement links TRBV4-3 to TRBJ1-1; perhaps TRBD1 as D (6 bases). Germline V gene sequence: CDR1 LGHNA, CDR2 YSLEER. CDR3 length: 15 residues. V dropped 2 bases and J dropped 0 bases, with 10 bases sitting between them. CDR3 sequence reads: CASSQHGQLNTEAFF. In nucleotides, the CDR3 is TGCGCCAGCAGCCAACATGGACAGCTGAACACTGAAGCTTTCTTT.

V gene TRBV5-6 combines with J gene TRBJ1-1, with D tentatively TRBD1 (6 bases). This CDR3 spans 14 amino acids. Germline V gene lookup returns CDR1 SGHDT and CDR2 YYEEEE. V gave up 4 bases and J gave up 0 bases, with 10 bases separating them. The CDR3 DNA reads TGTGCCAGCAGCACACAGGGTATGAACACTGAAGCTTTCTTT. Protein product: CASSTQGMNTEAFF.

The genes are TRBV18 and TRBJ1-1; D remains unclear. V was shortened by 3 bases and J by 4 bases, with 6 bases between the two germline ends. The germline CDR1 and CDR2 sequences are KGHSH and LQKENI. The CDR3 consists of 12 residues. CDR3 amino acids: CASSPSGTEAFF. The DNA for the CDR3 is TGTGCCAGCTCACCGTCGGGCACTGAAGCTTTCTTT.

This clone has just one count. This chain links TRBV13 with TRBJ2-2; TRBD2 agrees at 13 bases. The CDR3 consists of 16 residues. The germline V gene has CDR1 PRHDT and CDR2 FYEKMQ (reference sequence). V trimming: 5 bases; J trimming: 6 bases; junction bases outside the gene matches: 6. CDR3 DNA sequence: TGTGCCAGCAGCCCCTGGACTAGCGGGAGCTCCGGGGAGCTGTTTTTT. Translated, it gives CASSPWTSGSSGELFF.

The rearrangement joins TRBV28 to TRBJ1-1; D uncertain. Per germline, CDR1 MDHEN and CDR2 SYDVKM. This CDR3 has 14 residues. Trimming removed 5 bases at V and 2 bases at J, with 12 bases between. Written as DNA, the CDR3 is TGTGCCAGCAGTCCCCTCGACACTAACACTGAAGCTTTCTTT. Its protein is CASSPLDTNTEAFF.

The rearrangement links TRBV29-1 to TRBJ2-7; maybe TRBD1 (6 bases). The V end was cut by 4 bases, the J end by 4 bases, with 14 bases between. The CDR3 runs to 13 residues. Per germline, CDR1 SQVTM and CDR2 ANQGSEA. The CDR3 loop is CSVAPGAVYEQYF. The CDR3 bases are TGCAGCGTTGCTCCAGGGGCGGTTTACGAGCAGTACTTC.

This clone is a singleton in its sample. The chain joins TRBV28 to TRBJ1-2, with 7 bases lining up with TRBD1. CDR1 MDHEN and CDR2 SYDVKM come from the germline V gene. Trimming took 3 bases from V and 6 from J; bases not matched to a gene: 7. There are 14 residues in the CDR3. This chain's CDR3 is CASSFSGQDHGYTF. The CDR3 DNA follows: TGTGCCAGCAGTTTCTCAGGACAGGACCATGGCTACACCTTC.

This clone was counted once. The chain links TRBV15 to TRBJ2-4; 8 bases map to TRBD1. Trimming removed 0 bases from V and 0 bases from J; junction bases left unmatched: 10. The length of the CDR3 is 19 residues. Germline CDR1 LNHNV, CDR2 YYDKDF (reference sequence). DNA of the CDR3: TGTGCCACCAGCAGAGAAGGGGACAGGCCCCACCAAGCCAAAAACATTCAGTACTTC. As protein: CATSREGDRPHQAKNIQYF.

V usage is TRBV6-5 and J usage is TRBJ2-6, with TRBD1 matching over 9 bases. Germline V lookup: CDR1 MNHEY, CDR2 SVGAGI. The junction had 2 bases not matched to a gene; V was cut back by 4 bases and J by 1 base. CDR3 length equals 16 residues. CDR3 bases: TGTGCCAGCAGTTTGGACAGGGGTTCTGGGGCCAACGTCCTGACTTTC. This translates into CASSLDRGSGANVLTF.

The V and J genes are TRBV6-1 and TRBJ1-4, with 11 bases lining up with TRBD1. CDR1 is MNHNS and CDR2 is SASEGT in the germline V gene. With V trimmed by 3 bases and J by 7 bases, 4 bases remained unmatched. This CDR3 is 15 amino acids long. The CDR3 here is CASSDRTGGREKLFF. The DNA of the CDR3 is TGTGCCAGCAGTGACAGGACAGGGGGCCGTGAAAAACTGTTTTTT.

V and J are TRBV11-3 and TRBJ1-1; D gene unclear. Germline-derived CDR1 and CDR2 are SGHNT and YENEEA. The V end lost 5 bases, the J end lost 1 base, and 5 bases lay between the germline ends. This CDR3 is built from 12 residues. The DNA of the CDR3 is TGTGCCAGCAGCCGCGGGAACACTGAAGCTTTCTTT. Encoded protein: CASSRGNTEAFF.

The chain has TRBV6-1 and TRBJ2-5, with TRBD2 matching 14 bases. CDR1 is MNHNS and CDR2 is SASEGT in the germline V gene. The length of the CDR3 is 18 residues. V lost 0 bases to trimming and J lost 4 bases; unmatched junction nucleotides: 7. The CDR3, as DNA: TGTGCCAGCAGTGAAGCCCGACTAGCGGGGGGGCTAGGAGAGACCCAGTACTTC. Translating it yields CASSEARLAGGLGETQYF.

This clone showed up just once. The V gene is TRBV5-6, the J gene TRBJ1-4, with 10 nucleotides matching TRBD1. The V and J ends lost 1 base and 5 bases, in that order; junction bases with no gene match: 2. CDR1 is SGHDT, CDR2 YYEEEE, per germline. This CDR3 has 15 residues. CDR3 sequence (DNA): TGTGCCAGCAGCTTGCTGGGACAGGGGAATGAAAAACTGTTTTTT. This codes for CASSLLGQGNEKLFF.

The rearrangement links TRBV19 to TRBJ2-3; TRBD2 matches 7 bases. V lost 4 bases and J lost 2; bases outside the gene matches: 3. Germline lookup yields CDR1 LNHDA and CDR2 SQIVND (reference sequence). This CDR3 region has 14 residues. The CDR3 bases are TGTGCCAGTAGTAGGGGGGGGTTCACAGATACGCAGTATTTT. Protein sequence: CASSRGGFTDTQYF. The full variable domain, its missing parts supplied by reference TRBV19 and TRBJ2-3, is DGGITQSPKYLFRKEGQNVTLSCEQNLNHDAMYWYRQDPGQGLRLIYYSQIVNDFQKGDIAEGYSVSREKKESFPLTVTSAQKNPTAFYLCASSRGGFTDTQYFGPGTRLTVL.

The chain joins TRBV21-1 to TRBJ1-1; the table assigns TRBD1, which was not confirmed against the DNA. TRBV21-1 is a pseudogene segment. The CDR3 length is 14 residues. The CDR3 sequence: CASSTGQGNTEAFF. The CDR3 DNA reads TGTGCCAGCAGCACCGGACAGGGGAACACTGAAGCTTTCTTT.

The chain's CDR3 is CASSFSAAGVYEQYF. CDR3 nucleotide sequence: TGTGCCAGCAGTTTCTCCGCCGCGGGAGTATACGAGCAGTACTTC. The J gene is TRBJ2-7, the V gene TRBV28; 7 positions match TRBD2. The germline V gene has CDR1 MDHEN and CDR2 SYDVKM. J lost 4 bases, V lost 3 bases, and 9 bases had no gene match. CDR3 length equals 15 residues.

The chain has TRBV5-1 and TRBJ2-2; D perhaps matches TRBD1 (6 bases). Deletions cut 4 bases from V and 2 bases from J, with 9 bases between. Germline loops: CDR1 SGHRS, CDR2 YFSETQ. The CDR3 runs 14 residues. The CDR3 region is CASSRGGNTGELFF. CDR3 sequence (DNA): TGCGCCAGCAGCCGAGGGGGAAACACCGGGGAGCTGTTTTTT.

V gene TRBV28 combines with J gene TRBJ1-5; D perhaps matches TRBD1 (6 bases). The CDR3 spans 15 residues. Between the trimmed V and J ends, which lost 7 bases and 6 bases, there was a span of 19 bases. Germline lookup yields CDR1 MDHEN and CDR2 SYDVKM. Here the CDR3 reads CASTQEGRGRQPQHF. CDR3 sequence (DNA): TGTGCCAGCACCCAAGAGGGCAGGGGACGTCAGCCCCAGCATTTT.

V and J are TRBV11-2 and TRBJ2-7, with D uncertain. V lost 5 bases, J lost 5 bases, and 19 bases lay in between. CDR3 length: 15 amino acids. The germline V gene encodes CDR1 SGHAT and CDR2 FQNNGV. DNA of the CDR3: TGTGCCAGCAGCGCGCGGTCCGTTAGTGTCCACGAGCAGTACTTC. Protein product: CASSARSVSVHEQYF.

The rearrangement joins TRBV7-6 to TRBJ2-7; D is possibly TRBD1 (6 bases). V lost 2 bases, J lost 3 bases, and 8 bases lay in between. Per the germline V gene, CDR1 is SGHVS and CDR2 is FNYEAQ. The CDR3 is 13 residues long. DNA for the CDR3: TGTGCCAGCAGCTTATCAGGGGTCTACGAGCAGTACTTC. It translates to CASSLSGVYEQYF.

V is TRBV5-1 and J is TRBJ2-2, with 8 bases aligning to TRBD2. The J segment lost 8 bases and the V segment lost 0 bases, leaving 3 bases of the junction unmatched. Germline CDR1 reads SGHRS; CDR2 reads YFSETQ. CDR3 length: 14 residues. The CDR3 loop is CASSLGTSSGELFF. CDR3 in DNA: TGCGCCAGCAGCTTGGGGACTAGCTCAGGGGAGCTGTTTTTT.

CDR3 sequence: CASSLDSVSTDTQYF. The CDR3 DNA sequence: TGTGCCAGCAGCTTGGATTCAGTTAGCACAGATACGCAGTATTTT. V usage is TRBV5-4 and J usage is TRBJ2-3; D unresolved. Germline values: CDR1 SGHNT, CDR2 YYREEE (reference sequence). V was trimmed by 0 bases and J by 0 bases, leaving 8 bases between them. The CDR3 is made up of 15 amino acids. The variable domain in full, completed from reference TRBV5-4 and TRBJ2-3, reads ETGVTQSPTHLIKTRGQQVTLRCSSQSGHNTVSWYQQALGQGPQFIFQYYREEENGRGNFPPRFSGLQFPNYSSELNVNALELDDSALYLCASSLDSVSTDTQYFGPGTRLTVL.